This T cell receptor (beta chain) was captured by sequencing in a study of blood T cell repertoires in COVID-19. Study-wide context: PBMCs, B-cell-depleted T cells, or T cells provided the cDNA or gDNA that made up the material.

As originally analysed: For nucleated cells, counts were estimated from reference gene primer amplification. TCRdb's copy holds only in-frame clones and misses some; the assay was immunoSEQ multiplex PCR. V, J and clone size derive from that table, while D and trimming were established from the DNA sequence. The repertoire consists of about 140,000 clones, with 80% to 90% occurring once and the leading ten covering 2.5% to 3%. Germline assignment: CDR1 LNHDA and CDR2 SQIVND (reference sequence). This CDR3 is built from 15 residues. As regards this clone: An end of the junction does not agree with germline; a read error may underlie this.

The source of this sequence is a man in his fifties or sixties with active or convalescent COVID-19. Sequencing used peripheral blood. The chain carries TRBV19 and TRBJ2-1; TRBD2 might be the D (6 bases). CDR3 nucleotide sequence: TGTGCCAGTGGTATGGGCGGGAATAGGAACAATGAGCAGTTCTTC. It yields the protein CASGMGGNRNNEQFF.